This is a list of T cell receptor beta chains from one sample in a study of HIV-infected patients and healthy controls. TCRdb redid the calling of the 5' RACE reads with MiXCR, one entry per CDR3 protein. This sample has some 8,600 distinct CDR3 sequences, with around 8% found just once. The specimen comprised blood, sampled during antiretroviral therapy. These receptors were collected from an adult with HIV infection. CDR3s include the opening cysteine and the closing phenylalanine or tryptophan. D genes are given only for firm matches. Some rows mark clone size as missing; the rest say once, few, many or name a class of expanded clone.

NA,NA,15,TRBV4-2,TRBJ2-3,TGTGCCAGCAGCCGCCGACTAGTAAACACAGATACGCAGTATTTT,CASSRRLVNTDTQYF
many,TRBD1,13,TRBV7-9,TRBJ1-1,TGTGCCAGCAGCTTACGGGACAGGGGGGCAGCTTTCTTT,CASSLRDRGAAFF
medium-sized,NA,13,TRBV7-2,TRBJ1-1,TGTGCCAGCAGGCTAGGGGGGGGCAGTGAAGCTTTCTTT,CASRLGGGSEAFF
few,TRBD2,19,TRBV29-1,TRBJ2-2,TGCAGCGCCATTCCGCGATCAGGGACTAGCGGGAGTCACACCGGGGAGCTGTTTTTT,CSAIPRSGTSGSHTGELFF
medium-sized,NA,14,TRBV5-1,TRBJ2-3,TGCGCCAGCAGCTTGGCCACCGGCGCAGATACGCAGTATTTT,CASSLATGADTQYF
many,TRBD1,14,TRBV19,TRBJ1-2,TGTGCCAGCGCACCCGGGACCAGGGGGTATGGCTACACCTTC,CASAPGTRGYGYTF
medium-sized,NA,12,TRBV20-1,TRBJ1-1,TGCAGTGCTAGGCCCCGGGGCACTGAAGCTTTCTTT,CSARPRGTEAFF
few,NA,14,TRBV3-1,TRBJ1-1,TGTGCCAGCAGCCAAGTTTACGGTAACACTGAAGCTTTCTTT,CASSQVYGNTEAFF
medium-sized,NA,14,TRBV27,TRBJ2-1,TGTGCCAGCAGTTTCATATTCCGGGCCCATGAGCAGTTCTTC,CASSFIFRAHEQFF
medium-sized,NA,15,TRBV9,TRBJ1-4,TGTGCCAGCAGCCCAAGTGGGACACCGAGTGAAAAACTGTTTTTT,CASSPSGTPSEKLFF
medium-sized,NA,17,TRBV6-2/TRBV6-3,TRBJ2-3,TGTGCCAGCAGTACCCGTCCGGGGACGCCAATGGGAGATACGCAGTATTTT,CASSTRPGTPMGDTQYF
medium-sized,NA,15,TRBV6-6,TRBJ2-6,TGTGCCAGCAGTTATATCGGGGCAGGGGCCAACGTCCTGACTTTC,CASSYIGAGANVLTF
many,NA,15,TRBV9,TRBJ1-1,TGTGCCAGCAGCGTAGAGGCAGGATTGAACACTGAAGCTTTCTTT,CASSVEAGLNTEAFF
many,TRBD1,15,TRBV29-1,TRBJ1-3,TGCAGCGTGCTGGGACAGACCCTCTCTGGAAACACCATATATTTT,CSVLGQTLSGNTIYF
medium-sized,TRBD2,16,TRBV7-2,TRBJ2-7,TGTGCCAGCAGCTTAGCGTTTAGCGGGGCCCCCTACGAGCAGTACTTC,CASSLAFSGAPYEQYF
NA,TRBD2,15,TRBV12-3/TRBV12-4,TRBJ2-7,TGTGCCAGCAGTTTTGCCGGGACTAGCGGCTACGAGCAGTACTTC,CASSFAGTSGYEQYF
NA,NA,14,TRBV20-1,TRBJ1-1,TGCAGTGCTAGAGAGGGGAGGGTGGTCACTGAAGCTTTCTTT,CSAREGRVVTEAFF
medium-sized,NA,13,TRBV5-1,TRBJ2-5,TGCGCCAGCAGCTTGGTTCCCCAAGAGACCCAGTACTTC,CASSLVPQETQYF
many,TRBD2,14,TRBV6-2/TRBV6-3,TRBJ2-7,TGTGCCGGACGTGAAGCGGGAGGGCGATACGAGCAGTACTTC,CAGREAGGRYEQYF
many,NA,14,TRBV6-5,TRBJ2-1,TGTGCCAGCAGCCAGGGGACGCCAGGCGATGAGCAGTTCTTC,CASSQGTPGDEQFF
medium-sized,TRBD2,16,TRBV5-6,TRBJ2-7,TGTGCCAGCAGCTCGGGGGGGGGACGGCGAACCTACGAGCAGTACTTC,CASSSGGGRRTYEQYF